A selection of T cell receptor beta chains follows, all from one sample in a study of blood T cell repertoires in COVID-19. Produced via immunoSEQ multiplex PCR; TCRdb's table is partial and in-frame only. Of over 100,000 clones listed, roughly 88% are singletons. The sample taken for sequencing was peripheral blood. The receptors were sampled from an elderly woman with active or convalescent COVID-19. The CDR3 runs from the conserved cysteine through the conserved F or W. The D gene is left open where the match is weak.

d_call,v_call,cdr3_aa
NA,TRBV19,CASSISLGQPQHF
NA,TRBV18,CASSGGPQETQYF
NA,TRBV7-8,CASSLDQGWETQYF
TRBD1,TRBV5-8,CASSFTGTAARYGYTF
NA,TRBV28,CASSFGRINQPQHF
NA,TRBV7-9,CASSLVGGVDTQYF
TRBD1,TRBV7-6,CASSFDRGLGETQYF
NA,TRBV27,CASMPLGGPSYEQYF
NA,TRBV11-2,CASSYMGHNEQFF
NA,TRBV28,CASRTDYGYTF
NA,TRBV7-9,CASSFRDIYEQYF
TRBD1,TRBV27,CASSSLKGVQGNEQYF
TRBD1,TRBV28,CASSSGQGNVQPQHF
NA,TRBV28,CASSLAGHPYNEQFF
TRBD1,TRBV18,CASSPPRDRALSGYTF
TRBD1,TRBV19,CASSRSGTGEYEQYF
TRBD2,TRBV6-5,CASTRDYSSYEQYF
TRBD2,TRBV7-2,CASSLLAGVRGNEQFF
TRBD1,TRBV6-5,CASSRQGETDTQYF
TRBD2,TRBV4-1,CASSQTGLAGVVEQFF
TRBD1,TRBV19,CASSPRDRGFNQPQHF
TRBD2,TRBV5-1,CASSPQLAGVPDTQYF
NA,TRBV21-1,CASSPIGAGRNTGELFF
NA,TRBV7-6,CASSLFAGTYEQYF
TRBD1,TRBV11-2,CASSVGQGDEQYF
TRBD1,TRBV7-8,CASSLNNRGPQHF
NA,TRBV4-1,CASSEGWTTAYEQYF
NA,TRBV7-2,CASSLGLVYRSTEAFF
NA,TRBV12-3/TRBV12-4,CASGPSHTDTQYF
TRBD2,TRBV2,CASSEILAAAYEQYF
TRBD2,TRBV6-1,CASSASLANIDNEQFF
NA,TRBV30,CAWSVGGSSYEQYF
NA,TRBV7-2,CASGWQSNQPQHF
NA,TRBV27,CASSLTGPVTVGDYISNQPQHF
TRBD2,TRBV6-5,CASLSGRAVYEQYF
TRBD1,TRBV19,CASSAQGNQEKLFF
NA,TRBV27,CASSLSPWEGGTGELFF
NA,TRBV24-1,CATIPEEASGNTIYF
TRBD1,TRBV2,CASSGDRVRETQYF
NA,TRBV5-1,CASSLASIETQYF
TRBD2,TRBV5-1,CASSLDDGRGGSEQFF
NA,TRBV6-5,CASQPPRGRELFF
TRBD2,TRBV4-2,CASSQDTAGVDTGELFF
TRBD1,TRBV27,CASSPPRGQGETQYF
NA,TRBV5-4,CASSLSPLQETQYF
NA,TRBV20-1,CSAKRSTEAFF
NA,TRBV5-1,CASSSWTGRDEQYF
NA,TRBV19,CASSVSTSLNTEAFF